One sample yielded the 28 T cell receptor beta chains listed below, sequenced in a study of preoperative IRX-2 immunotherapy in early breast cancer. Using immunoSEQ multiplex PCR, the repertoire was profiled, and TCRdb retains in-frame clones only, with some absent. The data hold 95,000 to 100,000 clones, with roughly 85% observed a single time. Treatment indicated: preoperative locoregional IRX-2 cytokine immunotherapy. The specimen was tumor tissue, collected after IRX-2 immunotherapy. The receptors shown here come from a human donor with breast cancer.

V usage is TRBV19 and J usage is TRBJ1-1; D unresolved. Trimming took off 4 bases at V and 5 bases at J, with 8 bases between the two ends. The germline gives CDR1 LNHDA, CDR2 SQIVND (reference sequence). The CDR3 is made up of 12 amino acids. The CDR3 DNA follows: TGTGCCAGTAGTACGAGTTGGACTGAAGCTTTCTTT. Its translation: CASSTSWTEAFF.

The rearrangement uses TRBV6-7 and TRBJ2-1; 7 positions agree with TRBD2. TRBV6-7 is assigned to the ORF class and has an uncertain function. V was clipped by 8 bases and J by 4 bases; unmatched bases: 14. The CDR3 has 16 amino acids. The CDR3 here is CASSSGTASGYNEQFF. Written as DNA, the CDR3 is TGTGCCAGCTCAAGTGGGACGGCTAGCGGATACAATGAGCAGTTCTTC.

This sequence joins TRBV6-8 and TRBJ2-1; 9 bases match TRBD2. The CDR3 is made up of 18 amino acids. Germline CDR1 reads MNHGY; CDR2 reads SAAAGT. The junction had 19 bases not matched to a gene; V was cut back by 6 bases and J by 7 bases. In nucleotides, the CDR3 is TGTGCCAGCAGCCCCACCCCCGCGACTAGCGGCTCGGCGAATGAGCAGTTCTTC. It encodes CASSPTPATSGSANEQFF.

The CDR3 DNA reads TGTGCCAGCAGCTCCCTTGGACAGGGAGGGGAAAAACTGTTTTTT. It yields the protein CASSSLGQGGEKLFF. The gene calls are TRBV28 and TRBJ1-4; TRBD1 matches 8 bases. The J segment lost 8 bases and the V segment lost 6 bases, leaving 11 bases of the junction unmatched. The CDR3 length is 15 residues. Germline assignment: CDR1 MDHEN and CDR2 SYDVKM.

V usage is TRBV28 and J usage is TRBJ1-1; TRBD1 aligns across 9 bases. The V segment lost 6 bases and the J segment 2 bases; nucleotides outside the gene matches: 7. CDR1 is MDHEN, CDR2 SYDVKM, per germline. This CDR3 has 15 amino acids. The CDR3 DNA follows: TGTGCCAGCAGCGACCTGGACAGGGGCAACACTGAAGCTTTCTTT. Protein product: CASSDLDRGNTEAFF.

This chain links TRBV11-3 with TRBJ2-1, with D unclear. Germline V gene lookup returns CDR1 SGHNT and CDR2 YENEEA. This CDR3 region has 15 residues. V was clipped by 5 bases and J by 6 bases, with 17 bases between them. CDR3 DNA: TGTGCCAGCAGCCCGAGGAACTCTGCCGGCAATGAGCAGTTCTTC. It specifies CASSPRNSAGNEQFF.

The chain recombines TRBV19 with TRBJ1-6; the D is unclear. CDR1 is LNHDA and CDR2 is SQIVND in the germline V gene (reference sequence). This CDR3 comprises 13 residues. V was cut by 5 bases and J by 9 bases, with 11 bases left in between. CDR3 sequence reads: CASSATTSSPLHF. The CDR3 region has the DNA TGTGCCAGTAGTGCGACAACTAGTTCACCCCTCCACTTT.

The gene calls are TRBV19 and TRBJ2-1, with 7 nucleotides matching TRBD1. The junction had 10 bases not matched to a gene; V was cut back by 2 bases and J by 0 bases. The CDR3 covers 18 residues. Looked up from germline, CDR1 is LNHDA and CDR2 is SQIVND (reference sequence). The CDR3 protein is CASSIKELDRSSYNEQFF. CDR3 sequence (DNA): TGTGCCAGTAGTATAAAAGAGCTGGACAGGAGCTCCTACAATGAGCAGTTCTTC. The full variable domain, with the rest looked up from reference TRBV19 and TRBJ2-1, is DGGITQSPKYLFRKEGQNVTLSCEQNLNHDAMYWYRQDPGQGLRLIYYSQIVNDFQKGDIAEGYSVSREKKESFPLTVTSAQKNPTAFYLCASSIKELDRSSYNEQFFGPGTRLTVL.

V usage is TRBV5-1 and J usage is TRBJ2-1, with D possibly being TRBD2 (5 bases). The length of the CDR3 is 16 residues. Per the germline V gene, CDR1 is SGHRS and CDR2 is YFSETQ. Trimming took off 1 base at V and 4 bases at J, with 15 bases between the two ends. The DNA of the CDR3 is TGCGCCAGCAGCTTGAATGGCGGGTCCGCTTACAATGAGCAGTTCTTC. Protein sequence: CASSLNGGSAYNEQFF.

CDR3: CASSLAGVADTQYF. CDR3 nucleotide sequence: TGTGCCAGCAGTTTGGCGGGAGTTGCCGATACGCAGTATTTT. The chain links TRBV28 to TRBJ2-3; 7 bases fit TRBD2. The CDR3 totals 14 residues. With 3 bases clipped from V and 6 bases from J, the junction kept 6 bases outside the gene matches. Germline assignment: CDR1 MDHEN and CDR2 SYDVKM. The variable domain in full, with the rest retrieved from reference TRBV28 and TRBJ2-3, is DVKVTQSSRYLVKRTGEKVFLECVQDMDHENMFWYRQDPGLGLRLIYFSYDVKMKEKGDIPEGYSVSREKKERFSLILESASTNQTSMYLCASSLAGVADTQYFGPGTRLTVL.

The chain is built from TRBV29-1 and TRBJ2-1; no clear D gene. V lost 4 bases and J lost 4, with 11 bases in between. Germline values: CDR1 SQVTM, CDR2 ANQGSEA. The CDR3 is made up of 13 amino acids. CDR3 in amino acids: CSVVQTEYNEQFF. Written as DNA, the CDR3 is TGCAGCGTTGTTCAGACGGAATACAATGAGCAGTTCTTC.

This rearrangement joins TRBV23-1 to TRBJ2-2; a possible D gene is TRBD2 (5 bases). TRBV23-1 is marked as an open reading frame, function uncertain. With 6 bases removed from V and 6 bases from J, the gap between germline ends came to 14 bases. The CDR3 sequence is 14 residues long. DNA of the CDR3: TGCGCCAGCAGCGTGGACTCCGGGGCCGGGGAGCTGTTTTTT. Encoded protein: CASSVDSGAGELFF.

The chain couples TRBV19 to TRBJ1-2; 12 bases are shared with TRBD1. The V gene end was trimmed by 6 bases and the J gene end by 4 bases; junction bases not matched to a gene: 9. CDR3 length equals 16 residues. CDR1 is LNHDA and CDR2 is SQIVND in the germline V gene (reference sequence). CDR3 bases: TGTGCCAGTAGAACCGGGACAGGGGGCCAGGGCTATGGCTACACCTTC. It encodes CASRTGTGGQGYGYTF.

This chain uses TRBV30 with TRBJ1-2; D ambiguous. The germline V and J ends were trimmed by 2 bases and 2 bases, with 15 bases remaining between them. Germline V gene lookup returns CDR1 GTSNPN and CDR2 SVGIG (reference sequence). CDR3 size: 15 residues. This CDR3 is CAWSTRPGGNYGYTF. The CDR3 coding sequence is TGTGCCTGGAGTACCCGACCGGGCGGGAACTATGGCTACACCTTC.

The chain uses TRBV19 and TRBJ2-5; D may be TRBD1 (6 bases). This CDR3 is built from 13 residues. From germline, CDR1 is LNHDA and CDR2 SQIVND (reference sequence). The ends were cut back, 3 bases at V and 3 bases at J, with 8 bases in the middle. The CDR3 DNA reads TGTGCCAGTAGTATGTCAGGGGAAGAGACCCAGTACTTC. Translation: CASSMSGEETQYF.

There are a few counts of this clone. V is TRBV6-8 and J is TRBJ1-6, with D uncertain. Germline lookup yields CDR1 MNHGY and CDR2 SAAAGT. This CDR3 has 13 residues. Trimming shortened V by 6 bases and J by 8 bases, and 11 bases separated the two germline ends. DNA of the CDR3: TGTGCCAGCAGGGGAAAATTCGATTCACCCCTCCACTTT. This encodes CASRGKFDSPLHF.

As regards this clone: One end of the junction varies from germline; a read error may be responsible. The CDR3 protein is CASVPLGLAGGNTGELFF. CDR3 coding DNA: TGTGCTAGTGTTCCCCTCGGACTAGCGGGGGGGAACACCGGGGAGTTGTTTTTT. This chain links TRBV12-5 with TRBJ2-2; TRBD2 aligns across 15 bases. The CDR3 is made up of 18 amino acids. Germline CDR1 reads LGHNT; CDR2 reads FRNRAP.

The chain recombines TRBV23-1 with TRBJ1-5, with D perhaps matching TRBD1 (6 bases). TRBV23-1 is designated an ORF whose function remains uncertain. V was pared by 0 bases and J by 2 bases, with 17 bases between. This CDR3 is 18 amino acids long. The DNA for the CDR3 is TGCGCCAGCAGTCAATCGGGGGGGCACCTTTATGGCAATCAGCCCCAGCATTTT. It specifies CASSQSGGHLYGNQPQHF.

This clone came up once. The chain carries TRBV28 and TRBJ2-7, with 10 bases lining up with TRBD1. The V gene's germline CDR1 is MDHEN and CDR2 SYDVKM. The CDR3 totals 14 residues. V lost 6 bases to trimming and J lost 5 bases; unmatched junction nucleotides: 7. Here the CDR3 reads CASRAGTGVDEQYF. The DNA of the CDR3 is TGTGCCAGCAGAGCCGGGACAGGGGTAGACGAGCAGTACTTC.

V is TRBV11-3 and J is TRBJ2-7, with D perhaps matching TRBD2 (5 bases). CDR3 length equals 14 residues. CDR1 and CDR2 from the germline V gene are SGHNT and YENEEA. V was trimmed by 4 bases and J by 2 bases, leaving 12 bases between them. The CDR3 DNA follows: TGTGCCAGCAGCTCGGCTAGCAGGACCTACGAGCAGTACTTC. The encoded protein is CASSSASRTYEQYF.

The chain recombines TRBV6-4 with TRBJ2-3, with 9 nucleotides matching TRBD2. The CDR3 has 17 amino acids. J lost 3 bases, V lost 3 bases, and 10 bases had no gene match. Germline CDR1 reads MRHNA; CDR2 reads SNTAGT. The CDR3 bases are TGTGCCAGCAGTGAAGCCCCCCCCGCGGGAGGGACAGATACGCAGTATTTT. Translating gives CASSEAPPAGGTDTQYF.

The chain has TRBV29-1 and TRBJ2-5; maybe TRBD1 (6 bases). Trimming removed 7 bases at V and 0 bases at J, with 9 bases between. Per germline, CDR1 SQVTM and CDR2 ANQGSEA. The CDR3 runs to 12 residues. The CDR3 coding sequence is TGCAGCGAGTACAGGGACCAAGAGACCCAGTACTTC. Amino acids: CSEYRDQETQYF.

The chain carries TRBV5-1 and TRBJ2-2; 7 bases fit TRBD2. The CDR3 is 15 residues long. Germline trimming cut 1 base from V and 4 bases from J; bases unmatched to any gene: 4. Germline V CDR1 and CDR2: SGHRS, YFSETQ. CDR3 nucleotides: TGCGCCAGCAGCTTGACTAGCGTCGCCACCGGGGAGCTGTTTTTT. The encoded protein is CASSLTSVATGELFF.

This clone was recorded once. The chain employs TRBV19 and TRBJ2-7; D may correspond to TRBD1 or TRBD2 (5 bases each). The CDR3 consists of 15 residues. V lost 4 bases and J lost 1, with 14 bases in between. Per the germline V gene, CDR1 is LNHDA and CDR2 is SQIVND (reference sequence). CDR3 nucleotides: TGTGCCAGTAGTAGATCCGGGACGGTATCCTACGAGCAGTACTTC. It translates to CASSRSGTVSYEQYF.

The chain uses TRBV6-4 and TRBJ2-7; 8 positions agree with TRBD2. In germline, CDR1 is MRHNA, CDR2 SNTAGT. The CDR3 is made up of 14 amino acids. The junction had 6 bases not matched to a gene; V was cut back by 6 bases and J by 2 bases. The CDR3 here is CASSPLAAAYEQYF. The CDR3 DNA is TGTGCCAGCAGCCCACTAGCGGCGGCCTACGAGCAGTACTTC.

For this clone: Other DNA sequences in the same sample also yield this CDR3. The chain employs TRBV29-1 and TRBJ1-1, with 7 nucleotides matching TRBD1. This CDR3 is built from 12 residues. The germline V gene encodes CDR1 SQVTM and CDR2 ANQGSEA. The ends lost 3 bases at V and 4 bases at J; junction bases unmatched: 2. Here the CDR3 DNA reads TGCAGCGTTGAGGCAGGGGGCACTGAAGCTTTCTTT. This sequence encodes CSVEAGGTEAFF.

The J gene is TRBJ2-7, the V gene TRBV11-3, with D perhaps assigned TRBD1 or TRBD2 (5 bases each). This CDR3 region has 16 residues. V shed 6 bases and J shed 2 bases, with 20 bases lying between them. Germline V gene lookup returns CDR1 SGHNT and CDR2 YENEEA. The CDR3 coding sequence is TGTGCCAGCAGTGAGGGTGGGGCTCGGGATCCCTACGAGCAGTACTTC. It is translated as CASSEGGARDPYEQYF.

This clone was recorded only once. The chain is built from TRBV19 and TRBJ1-2; no reliable D call. CDR3 length: 13 amino acids. Germline V gives CDR1 LNHDA, CDR2 SQIVND (reference sequence). The V end lost 8 bases, the J end lost 12 bases, and 22 bases lay between the germline ends. CDR3 nucleotide sequence: TGTGCCAGTTCCACCATTCTACACGGAGCAGACACCTTC. It encodes CASSTILHGADTF.